The TCR beta chain described here comes from a study of blood T cell repertoires in COVID-19. Only in-frame clones appear in the TCRdb table, and some are missing; sequencing was by immunoSEQ multiplex PCR. The sample carries 300,000 to 350,000 clones, 90% recorded once. V gave up 0 bases and J gave up 2 bases; unmatched junction bases: 7. The CDR3 spans 16 residues. Germline V gives CDR1 MNHEY, CDR2 SMNVEV (reference sequence). The sequenced sample consisted of peripheral blood. The sequence came from a young woman with COVID-19, enrolled during active disease. This chain joins TRBV27 and TRBJ2-7; the match to TRBD1 covers 7 bases. CDR3: CASSLSATGWAYEQYF. Written as DNA, the CDR3 is TGTGCCAGCAGTTTATCGGCGACAGGGTGGGCCTACGAGCAGTACTTC.